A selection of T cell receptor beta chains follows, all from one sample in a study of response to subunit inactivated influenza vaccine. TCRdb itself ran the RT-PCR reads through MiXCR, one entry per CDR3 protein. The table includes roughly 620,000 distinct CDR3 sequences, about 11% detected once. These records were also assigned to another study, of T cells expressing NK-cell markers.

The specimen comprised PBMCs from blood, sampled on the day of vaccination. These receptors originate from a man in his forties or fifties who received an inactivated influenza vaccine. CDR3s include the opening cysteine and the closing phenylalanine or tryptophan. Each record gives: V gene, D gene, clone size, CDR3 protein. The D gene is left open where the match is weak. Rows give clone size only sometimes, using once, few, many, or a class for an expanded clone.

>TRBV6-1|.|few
CASSDRAKDYGYTF
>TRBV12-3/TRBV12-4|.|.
CASSPDPGFWQYF
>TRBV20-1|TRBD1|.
CSALQGAGGYQPQHF
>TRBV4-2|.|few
CASSQDEASGGNYGYTF
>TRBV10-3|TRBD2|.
CAISQDWAGVFEQYF
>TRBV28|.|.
CASSSRTGMGPQHF
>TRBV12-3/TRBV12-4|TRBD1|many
CASSLSGGRGNQPQHF
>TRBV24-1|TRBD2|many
CATSDTGTSGRLSYNEQFF
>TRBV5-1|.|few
CASSVAGRDYGYTF
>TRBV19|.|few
CASSQTSARNEQFF
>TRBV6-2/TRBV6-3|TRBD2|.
CASSPGTRDPDTQYF
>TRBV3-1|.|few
CASSLRAGTAYEQYF
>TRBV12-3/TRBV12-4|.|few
CASRSTSSADEQFF
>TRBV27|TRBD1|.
CASSPTGRWDNQPQHF
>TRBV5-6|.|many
CASSLGGRGAYEQYF
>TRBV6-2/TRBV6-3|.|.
CASSYSDRFYNEQFF
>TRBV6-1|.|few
CASRPQGWGYGYTF
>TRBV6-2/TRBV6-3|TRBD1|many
CASSTEGTGLVPQYF
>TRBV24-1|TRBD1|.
CATGSRDRVSGANVLTF
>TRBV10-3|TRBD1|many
CAISAGTGEAQPQHF
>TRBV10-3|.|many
CAISSTGQDTQYF
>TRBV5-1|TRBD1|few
CASSHQGADSPLHF
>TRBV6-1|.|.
CASRNRARGEKLFF
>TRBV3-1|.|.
CASSQVAGAVTGELFF
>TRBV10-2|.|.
CASSESTIVGTQYF
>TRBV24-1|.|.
CATSDYQGTGANVLTF
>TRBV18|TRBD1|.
CASSWGQGSNEQFF
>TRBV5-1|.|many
CASSFDQESSYEQYF
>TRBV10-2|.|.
CASSERRNPADTQYF
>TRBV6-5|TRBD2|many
CASSSVTSGGRSQETQYF
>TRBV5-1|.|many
CASSLTGTPYYEQYF
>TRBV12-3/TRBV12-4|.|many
CASSTQSSSDTQYF
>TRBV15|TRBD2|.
CATSRGGRGLAVLGELFF
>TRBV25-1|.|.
CASSEWTERSPLHF
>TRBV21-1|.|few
CASSSEGDILTGELFF
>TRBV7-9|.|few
CAVRSFSGTAGPVEQFF
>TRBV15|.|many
CATSREGGGTYEQYF
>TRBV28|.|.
CASSLGGQPTGELFF
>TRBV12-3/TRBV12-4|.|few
CASRSARGTPLYGELFF
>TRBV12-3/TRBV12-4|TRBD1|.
CASRRQGGPNNEQFF
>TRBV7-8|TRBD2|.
CASSYMSGVTDTQYF
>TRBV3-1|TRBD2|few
CASSPLALRGGSTDTQYF
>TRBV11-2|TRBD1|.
CASSSSGDRSYEQYF
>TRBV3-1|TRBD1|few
CASSQDQGGGYGYTF
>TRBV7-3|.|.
CASSSRGASTDTQYF
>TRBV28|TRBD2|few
CASSSSSLAGAEQYF
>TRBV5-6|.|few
CASSLYLTEAFF
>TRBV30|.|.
CAWSWVRGYQETQYF
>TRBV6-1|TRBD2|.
CASSEEAGGYEQYF
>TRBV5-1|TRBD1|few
CASSLHPGQGTGELFF
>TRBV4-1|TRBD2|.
CASSQGREGPKTQYF
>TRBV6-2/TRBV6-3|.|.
CASSYKSAHNEQFF
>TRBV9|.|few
CASTPGAPLAKNIQYF
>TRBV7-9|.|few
CASSLRGPPADTQYF
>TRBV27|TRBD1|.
CASSFTGGNTQYF
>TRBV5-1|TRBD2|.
CASYPASGVYNEQFF